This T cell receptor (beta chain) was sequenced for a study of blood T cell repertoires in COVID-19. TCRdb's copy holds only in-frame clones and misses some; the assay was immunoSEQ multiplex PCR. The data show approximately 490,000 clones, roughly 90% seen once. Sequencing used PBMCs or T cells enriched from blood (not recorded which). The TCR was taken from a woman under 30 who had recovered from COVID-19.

The chain's CDR3 is CASRDRTFEAFF. CDR3 bases: TGTGCCAGCCGGGACAGAACTTTTGAAGCTTTCTTT. The gene calls are TRBV13 and TRBJ1-1, with 7 positions matching TRBD1. The CDR3 spans 12 residues. The junction had 7 bases not matched to a gene; V was cut back by 8 bases and J by 7 bases. In germline, CDR1 is PRHDT, CDR2 FYEKMQ (reference sequence).